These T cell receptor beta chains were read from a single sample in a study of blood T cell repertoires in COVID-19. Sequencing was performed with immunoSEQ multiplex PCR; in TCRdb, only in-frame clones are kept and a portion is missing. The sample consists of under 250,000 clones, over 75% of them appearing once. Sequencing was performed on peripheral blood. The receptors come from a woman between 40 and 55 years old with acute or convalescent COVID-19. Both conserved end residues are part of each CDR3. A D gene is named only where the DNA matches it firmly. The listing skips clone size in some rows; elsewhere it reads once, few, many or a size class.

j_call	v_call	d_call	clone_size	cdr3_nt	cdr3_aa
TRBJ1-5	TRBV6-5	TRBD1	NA	TGTGCCAGCAGTTACCCGGGACAGGGTAATCAGCCCCAGCATTTT	CASSYPGQGNQPQHF
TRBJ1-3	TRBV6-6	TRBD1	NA	TGTGCCAGCAGTTACCCACCGACAGGGTCTGGAAACACCATATATTTT	CASSYPPTGSGNTIYF
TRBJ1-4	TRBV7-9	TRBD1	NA	TGTGCCAGCAGCTTAGTCGGACAGGGGGTGCGTAATGAAAAACTGTTTTTT	CASSLVGQGVRNEKLFF
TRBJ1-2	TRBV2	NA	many	TGTGCCAGCAGTGAAACAGGGCCGCCCGGAACGGATGGCTACACCTTC	CASSETGPPGTDGYTF
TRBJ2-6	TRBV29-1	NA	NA	TGCAGCGCCCAGACCCGGGATTTGAGCGTCCTGACTTTC	CSAQTRDLSVLTF
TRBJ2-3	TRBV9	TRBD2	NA	TGTGCCAGCAGCCCAACTAGCGGGGGGGCGGCAGATACGCAGTATTTT	CASSPTSGGAADTQYF
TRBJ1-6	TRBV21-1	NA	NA	TGTGCCAGCAGCAAAGAGTCAGGGGATGGTTCACCCCTCCACTTT	CASSKESGDGSPLHF
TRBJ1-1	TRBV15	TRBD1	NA	TGTGCCACCAGCAGAGGACAGGGCACTGAAGCTTTCTTT	CATSRGQGTEAFF
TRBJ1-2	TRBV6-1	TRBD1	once	TGTGCCAGCAGTGAATGGGTAGGGGGCGACTATGGCTACACCTTC	CASSEWVGGDYGYTF
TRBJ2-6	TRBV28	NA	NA	TGTGCCAGCACCTCGGACAGTGACCACTCTGGGGCCAACGTCCTGACTTTC	CASTSDSDHSGANVLTF
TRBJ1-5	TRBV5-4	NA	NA	TGTGCCAGCAGCTTGGGTCCCTTAACAGGGAGCAATCAGCCCCAGCATTTT	CASSLGPLTGSNQPQHF
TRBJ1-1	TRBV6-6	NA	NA	TGTGCCACAACCTACAGGGAAGAGACTGAAGCTTTCTTT	CATTYREETEAFF
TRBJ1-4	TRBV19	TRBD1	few	TGTGCCAGTAGTCTGGGACAGGGGGCGCAGGGGAATGAAAAACTGTTTTTT	CASSLGQGAQGNEKLFF
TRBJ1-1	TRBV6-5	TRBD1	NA	TGTGCCAGCAGTTCCACAGGGGAGAACACTGAAGCTTTCTTT	CASSSTGENTEAFF
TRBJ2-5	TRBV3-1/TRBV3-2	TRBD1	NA	TGTGCCAGCAGCTACAGGGGGCAAGAGACCCAGTACTTC	CASSYRGQETQYF
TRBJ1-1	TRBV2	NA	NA	TGTGCCAGCATTCCCGAGACAGCATTCATTGAAGCTTTCTTT	CASIPETAFIEAFF
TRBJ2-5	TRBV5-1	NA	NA	TGCGCCAGCAGCGCGGGTCTACTCGGGGAGACCCAGTACTTC	CASSAGLLGETQYF
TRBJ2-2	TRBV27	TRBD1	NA	TGTGCCAGCAGCACCGGACAGGGTATTTTTCCCGGGGAGCTGTTTTTT	CASSTGQGIFPGELFF
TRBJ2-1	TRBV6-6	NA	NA	TGTGCCAGCAGGCAGACTAACACAGACAATGAGCAGTTCTTC	CASRQTNTDNEQFF
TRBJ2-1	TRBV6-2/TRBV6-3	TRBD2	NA	TGTGCCAGCAGTTCAAGCGGGGGGGGATACAATGAGCAGTTCTTC	CASSSSGGGYNEQFF
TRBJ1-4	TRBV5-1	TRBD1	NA	TGCGCCAGCAGCAGATCCGGGACAGGGGGTGAAAAACTGTTTTTT	CASSRSGTGGEKLFF
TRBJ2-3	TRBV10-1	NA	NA	TGCGCCAGCAGCCGCGCGCGGGGAACAGATACGCAGTATTTT	CASSRARGTDTQYF
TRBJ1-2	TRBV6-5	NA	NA	TGTGCCAGCAGCCAGACAGCTAACTATGGCTACACCTTC	CASSQTANYGYTF
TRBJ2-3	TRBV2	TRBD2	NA	TGTGCCAGCTCTAGCGGGGGTTCCCGGGGAGATACGCAGTATTTT	CASSSGGSRGDTQYF
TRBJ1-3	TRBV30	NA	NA	TGTGCCTGGAGTACGGGGGGCCCGGGACATTCTGGAAACACCATATATTTT	CAWSTGGPGHSGNTIYF
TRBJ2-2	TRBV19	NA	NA	TGTGCCAGTAAAGAGACTGCAATGAACACCGGGGAGCTGTTTTTT	CASKETAMNTGELFF
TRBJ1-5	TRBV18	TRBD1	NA	TGTGCCAGCTCCCCAAGAAGGACAGGGGGATCAAGCAATCAGCCCCAGCATTTT	CASSPRRTGGSSNQPQHF
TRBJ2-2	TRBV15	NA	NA	TGTGCCACCAGCATTATGCGGGGTGGGGAGCTGTTTTTT	CATSIMRGGELFF
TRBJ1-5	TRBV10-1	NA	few	TGCGCCAGCAGTGAGGTCGGGGGTAGCAATCAGCCCCAGCATTTT	CASSEVGGSNQPQHF
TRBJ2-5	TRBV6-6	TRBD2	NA	TGTGCCAGCACCCTAGCGGGGGGGACCATGGAAGAGACCCAGTACTTC	CASTLAGGTMEETQYF
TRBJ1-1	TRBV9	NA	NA	TGTGCCAGCAGCGTAGATGGGGCTTTGAACACTGAAGCTTTCTTT	CASSVDGALNTEAFF
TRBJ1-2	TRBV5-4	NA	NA	TGTGCCAGCAGCTTGGCCGTTGGAGATGGCTATGGCTACACCTTC	CASSLAVGDGYGYTF
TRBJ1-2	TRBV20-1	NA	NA	TGCAGTGCTAGTCTCGGGAACAGCTATGGCTACACCTTC	CSASLGNSYGYTF
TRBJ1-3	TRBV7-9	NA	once	TGTGCCAGCAGCTTAGGGCCCGGGGTCAGCTCTGGAAACACCATATATTTT	CASSLGPGVSSGNTIYF
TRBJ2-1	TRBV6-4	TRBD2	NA	TGTGCCAGCAGTGAAAAGGCGGGGGGGCCCAATGAGCAGTTCTTC	CASSEKAGGPNEQFF
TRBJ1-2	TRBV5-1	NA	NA	TGCGCCAGCAGCTCAAAACAGGGTGTTGGCTATGGCTACACCTTC	CASSSKQGVGYGYTF
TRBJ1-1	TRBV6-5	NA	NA	TGTGCCAGCACCCCTGCTAGGAAGAACACTGAAGCTTTCTTT	CASTPARKNTEAFF
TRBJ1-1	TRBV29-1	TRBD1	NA	TGCAGCGTTGAATCGACAGGGGCCAACACTGAAGCTTTCTTT	CSVESTGANTEAFF
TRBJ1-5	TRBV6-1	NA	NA	TGTGCCAGCAGTGAACCGCGAAATCAGCCCCAGCATTTT	CASSEPRNQPQHF
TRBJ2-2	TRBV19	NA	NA	TGTGCCAACCCTTGGGTAGGGGCTACCGGGGAGCTGTTTTTT	CANPWVGATGELFF
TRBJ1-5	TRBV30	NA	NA	TGTGCCTGGACGTCCAGTAGCAATCAGCCCCAGCATTTT	CAWTSSSNQPQHF
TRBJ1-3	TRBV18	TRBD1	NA	TGTGCCAGCTCACTGGGACAGTCATCTGGAAACACCATATATTTT	CASSLGQSSGNTIYF
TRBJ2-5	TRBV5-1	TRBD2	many	TGCGCCAGCAGCTTAAGGCCTAGCGGGGATCAAGAGACCCAGTACTTC	CASSLRPSGDQETQYF
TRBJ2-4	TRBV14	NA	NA	TGTGCCAGCAGCTTCGGGGGAGCCAAAAACATTCAGTACTTC	CASSFGGAKNIQYF
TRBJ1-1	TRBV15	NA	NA	TGTGCCACCAGCAGAGGCGGGGGGATGAACACTGAAGCTTTCTTT	CATSRGGGMNTEAFF
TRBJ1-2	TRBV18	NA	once	TGTGCCAGCTCACCGCGACAGATTACTATGGGCTACACCTTC	CASSPRQITMGYTF
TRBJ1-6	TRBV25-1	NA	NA	TGTGCCAGCAGCGGGACACCTAAGTTAGGATCCTATAATTCACCCCTCCACTTT	CASSGTPKLGSYNSPLHF
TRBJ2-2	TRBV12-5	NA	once	TGTGCTAGTGGTTTGACTGCTAGGAACACCGGGGAGCTGTTTTTT	CASGLTARNTGELFF
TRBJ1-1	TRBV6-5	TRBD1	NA	TGTGCCAGCAGTTCTAACAGGGGACTGAACACTGAAGCTTTCTTT	CASSSNRGLNTEAFF
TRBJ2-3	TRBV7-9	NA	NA	TGTGCCAGCAGCTCCTCGGGGAGGTTCCAGGGAGGCGCAGATACGCAGTATTTT	CASSSSGRFQGGADTQYF
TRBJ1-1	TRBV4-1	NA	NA	TGCGCCAGCAGCCAAGATGTGCAGGGAGGGACTGAAGCTTTCTTT	CASSQDVQGGTEAFF
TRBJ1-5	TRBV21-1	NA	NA	TGTGCCAGCAGCCGGGACAGGGGGCCTTATAGCAATCAGCCCCAGCATTTT	CASSRDRGPYSNQPQHF
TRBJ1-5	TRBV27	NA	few	TGTGCCAGCAGTTCCACCCGCTATAGCAATCAGCCCCAGCATTTT	CASSSTRYSNQPQHF